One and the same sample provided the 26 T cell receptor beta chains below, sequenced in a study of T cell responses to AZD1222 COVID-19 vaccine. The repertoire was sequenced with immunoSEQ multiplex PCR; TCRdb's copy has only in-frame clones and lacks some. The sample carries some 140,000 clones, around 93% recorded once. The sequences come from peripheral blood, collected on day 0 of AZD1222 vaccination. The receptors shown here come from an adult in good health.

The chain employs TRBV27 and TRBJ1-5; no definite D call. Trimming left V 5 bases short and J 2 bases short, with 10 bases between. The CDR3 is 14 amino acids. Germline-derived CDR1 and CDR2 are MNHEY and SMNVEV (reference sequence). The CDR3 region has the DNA TGTGCCAGCAGTCTGTGGAGGGGCAATCAGCCCCAGCATTTT. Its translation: CASSLWRGNQPQHF.

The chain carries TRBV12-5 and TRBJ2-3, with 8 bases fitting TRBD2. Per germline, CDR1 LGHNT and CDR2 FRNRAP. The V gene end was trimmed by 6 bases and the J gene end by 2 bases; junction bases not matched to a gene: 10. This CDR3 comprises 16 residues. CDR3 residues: CASGLPAGAPTDTQYF. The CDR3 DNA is TGTGCTAGTGGCCTCCCAGCGGGGGCGCCCACAGATACGCAGTATTTT.

The CDR3 reads CASSSGPPAFNEQFF. The CDR3 DNA is TGTGCCAGCAGTTCGGGACCCCCAGCCTTCAATGAGCAGTTCTTC. This chain joins TRBV27 and TRBJ2-1; D could derive from TRBD1 or TRBD2 (5 bases each). Germline V CDR1 and CDR2: MNHEY, SMNVEV (reference sequence). V lost 4 bases and J 6 bases, leaving 16 bases between the germline ends. This CDR3 contains 15 residues.

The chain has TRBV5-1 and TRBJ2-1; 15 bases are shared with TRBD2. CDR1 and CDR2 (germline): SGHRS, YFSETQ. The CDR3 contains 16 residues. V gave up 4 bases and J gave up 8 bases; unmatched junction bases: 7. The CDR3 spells CASSPRTSGGVYEQFF. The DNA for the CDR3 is TGCGCCAGCAGCCCCAGGACTAGCGGGGGGGTGTATGAGCAGTTCTTC.

As DNA, the CDR3 is TGTGCCAGCAGTGACTCGGGGAACACCGGGGAGCTGTTTTTT. Its translation: CASSDSGNTGELFF. The V and J genes are TRBV6-4 and TRBJ2-2; D is undetermined. The CDR3 has 14 residues. Trimming cost V 0 bases and J 1 base, with 3 bases left between them. Germline lookup yields CDR1 MRHNA and CDR2 SNTAGT.

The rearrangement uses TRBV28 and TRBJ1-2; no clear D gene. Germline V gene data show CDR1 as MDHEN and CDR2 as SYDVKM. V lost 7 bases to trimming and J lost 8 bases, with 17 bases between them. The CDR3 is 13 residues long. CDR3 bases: TGTGCCAGCAATGCCCCAAATGAATGGGGCTACACCTTC. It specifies CASNAPNEWGYTF.

The CDR3: CSARRLRQLFF. As DNA, the CDR3 is TGCAGTGCTAGGAGACTTAGACAACTGTTTTTT. The chain recombines TRBV20-1 with TRBJ1-4; D not resolved. Trimming stripped 3 bases from V and 12 bases from J, with 11 bases between. CDR3 length equals 11 residues. CDR1 and CDR2 (germline): DFQATT, SNEGSKA (reference sequence).

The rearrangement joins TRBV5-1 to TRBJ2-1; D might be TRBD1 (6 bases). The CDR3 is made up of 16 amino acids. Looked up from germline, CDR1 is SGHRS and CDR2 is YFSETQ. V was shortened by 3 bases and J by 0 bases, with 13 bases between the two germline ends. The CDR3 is CASSYRASSSYNEQFF. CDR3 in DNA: TGCGCCAGCAGCTACAGGGCGTCGAGCTCCTACAATGAGCAGTTCTTC.

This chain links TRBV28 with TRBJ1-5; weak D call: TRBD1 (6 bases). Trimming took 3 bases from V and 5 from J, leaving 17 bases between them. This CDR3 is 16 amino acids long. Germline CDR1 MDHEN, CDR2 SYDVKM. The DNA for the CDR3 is TGTGCCAGCAGTTTGACATCTTCAGGGGCGTATCAGCCCCAGCATTTT. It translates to CASSLTSSGAYQPQHF.

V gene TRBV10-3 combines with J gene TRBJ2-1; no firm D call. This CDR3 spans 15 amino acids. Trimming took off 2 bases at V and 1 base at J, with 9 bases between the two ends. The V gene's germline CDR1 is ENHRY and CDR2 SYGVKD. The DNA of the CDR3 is TGTGCCATCAGTGAGAGTAGGTTTTCCTACAATGAGCAGTTCTTC. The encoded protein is CAISESRFSYNEQFF.

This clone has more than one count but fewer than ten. CDR3: CASSPNRETQYF. The CDR3 DNA reads TGCGCCAGCAGCCCGAATCGGGAGACCCAGTACTTC. This sequence joins TRBV5-1 and TRBJ2-5; D not resolved. Germline assignment: CDR1 SGHRS and CDR2 YFSETQ. The CDR3 has 12 residues. V lost 4 bases, J lost 5 bases, and 9 bases lay in between.

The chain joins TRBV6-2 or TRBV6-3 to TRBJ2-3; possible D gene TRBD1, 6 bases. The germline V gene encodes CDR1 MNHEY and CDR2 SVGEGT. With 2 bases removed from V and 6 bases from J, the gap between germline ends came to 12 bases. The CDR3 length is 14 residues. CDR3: CASSYGTSYDTQYF. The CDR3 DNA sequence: TGTGCCAGCAGTTACGGGACATCCTACGATACGCAGTATTTT.

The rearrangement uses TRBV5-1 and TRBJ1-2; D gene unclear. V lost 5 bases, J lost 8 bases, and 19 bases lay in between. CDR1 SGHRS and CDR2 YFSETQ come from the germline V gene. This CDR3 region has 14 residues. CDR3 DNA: TGCGCCAGCAGACCAAATCCCGGCCGTCACGGCTACACCTTC. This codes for CASRPNPGRHGYTF.

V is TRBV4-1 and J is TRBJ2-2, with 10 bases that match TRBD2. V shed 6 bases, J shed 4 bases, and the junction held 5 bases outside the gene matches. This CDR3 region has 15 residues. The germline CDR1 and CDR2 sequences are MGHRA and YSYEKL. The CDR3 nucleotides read TGCGCCAGCAGTCTTAGCGGGGGGACCACCGGGGAGCTGTTTTTT. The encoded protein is CASSLSGGTTGELFF.

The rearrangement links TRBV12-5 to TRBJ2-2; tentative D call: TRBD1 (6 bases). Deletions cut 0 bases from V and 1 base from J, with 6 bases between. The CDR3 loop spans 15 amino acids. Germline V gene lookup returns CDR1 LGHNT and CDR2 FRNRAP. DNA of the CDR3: TGTGCTAGTGGTTTGGTAGGGGGGAACACCGGGGAGCTGTTTTTT. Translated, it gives CASGLVGGNTGELFF.

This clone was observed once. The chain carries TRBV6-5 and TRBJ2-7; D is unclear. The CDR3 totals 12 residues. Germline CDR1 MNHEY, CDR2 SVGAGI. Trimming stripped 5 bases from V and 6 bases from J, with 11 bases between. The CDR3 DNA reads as TGTGCCAGCAGTACTCTAGGTACCGAGCAGTACTTC. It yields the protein CASSTLGTEQYF.

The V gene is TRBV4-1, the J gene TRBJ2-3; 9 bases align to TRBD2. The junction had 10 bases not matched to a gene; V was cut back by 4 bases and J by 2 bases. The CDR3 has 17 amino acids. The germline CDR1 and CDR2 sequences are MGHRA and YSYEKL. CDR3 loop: CASSRAQWTSVTDTQYF. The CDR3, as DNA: TGCGCCAGCAGCCGCGCCCAGTGGACTAGCGTCACAGATACGCAGTATTTT.

The CDR3, as DNA: TGTGCCAGCAATCCACTTAGGGTGGTGACCACTGAAGCTTTCTTT. This gives the protein CASNPLRVVTTEAFF. V usage is TRBV28 and J usage is TRBJ1-1; no reliable D call. The germline gives CDR1 MDHEN, CDR2 SYDVKM. Trimming took 7 bases from V and 4 from J, leaving 19 bases between them. This CDR3 is built from 15 residues.

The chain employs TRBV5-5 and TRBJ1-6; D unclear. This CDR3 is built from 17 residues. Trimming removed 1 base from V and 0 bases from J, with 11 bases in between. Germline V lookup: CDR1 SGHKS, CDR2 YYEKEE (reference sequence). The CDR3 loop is CASSLLISGSYNSPLHF. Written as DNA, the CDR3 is TGTGCCAGCAGCTTGTTAATCTCCGGCTCCTATAATTCACCCCTCCACTTT.

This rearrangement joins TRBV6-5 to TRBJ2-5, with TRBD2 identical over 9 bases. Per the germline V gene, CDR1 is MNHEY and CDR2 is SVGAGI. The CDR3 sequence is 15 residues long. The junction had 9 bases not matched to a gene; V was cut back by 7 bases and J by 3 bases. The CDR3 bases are TGTGCCAGCATTGACTCGGGCGGGGGGGAAGAGACCCAGTACTTC. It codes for CASIDSGGGEETQYF.

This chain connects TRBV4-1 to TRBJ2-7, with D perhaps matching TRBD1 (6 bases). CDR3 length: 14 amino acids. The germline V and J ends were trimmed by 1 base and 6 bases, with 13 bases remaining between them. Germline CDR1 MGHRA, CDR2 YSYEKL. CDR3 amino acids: CASSQVPGEGEQYF. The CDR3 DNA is TGCGCCAGCAGCCAAGTGCCAGGGGAAGGCGAGCAGTACTTC.

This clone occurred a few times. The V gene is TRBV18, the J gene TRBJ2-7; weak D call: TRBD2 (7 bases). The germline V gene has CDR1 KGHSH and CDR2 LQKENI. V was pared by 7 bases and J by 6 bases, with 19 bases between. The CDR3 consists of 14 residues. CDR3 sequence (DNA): TGTGCCAGCTTTCGCGAGGGAGGGGGATCCGAGCAGTACTTC. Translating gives CASFREGGGSEQYF.

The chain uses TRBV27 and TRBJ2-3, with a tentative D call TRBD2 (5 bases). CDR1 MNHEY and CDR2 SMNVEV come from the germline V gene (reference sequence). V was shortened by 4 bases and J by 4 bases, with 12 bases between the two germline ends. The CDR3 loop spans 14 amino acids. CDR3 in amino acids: CASSSGGSADTQYF. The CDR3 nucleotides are TGTGCCAGCAGTTCAGGAGGCAGCGCAGATACGCAGTATTTT.

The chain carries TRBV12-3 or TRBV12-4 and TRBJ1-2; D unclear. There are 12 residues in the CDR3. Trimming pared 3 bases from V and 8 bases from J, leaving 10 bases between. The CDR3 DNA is TGTGCCAGCAGTTTTGGCCCTGGAGGCTACACCTTC. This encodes CASSFGPGGYTF.

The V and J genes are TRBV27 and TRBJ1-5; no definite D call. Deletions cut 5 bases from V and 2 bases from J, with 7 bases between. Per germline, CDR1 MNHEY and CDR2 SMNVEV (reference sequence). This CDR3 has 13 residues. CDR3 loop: CASSRVGNQPQHF. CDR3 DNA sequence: TGTGCCAGCAGTAGGGTGGGCAATCAGCCCCAGCATTTT.

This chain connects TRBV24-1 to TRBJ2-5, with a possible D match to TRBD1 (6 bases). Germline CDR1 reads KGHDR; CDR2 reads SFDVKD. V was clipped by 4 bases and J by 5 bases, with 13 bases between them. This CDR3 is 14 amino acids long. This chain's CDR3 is CATSEYNRAETQYF. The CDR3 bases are TGTGCCACCAGTGAATACAACAGGGCTGAGACCCAGTACTTC.